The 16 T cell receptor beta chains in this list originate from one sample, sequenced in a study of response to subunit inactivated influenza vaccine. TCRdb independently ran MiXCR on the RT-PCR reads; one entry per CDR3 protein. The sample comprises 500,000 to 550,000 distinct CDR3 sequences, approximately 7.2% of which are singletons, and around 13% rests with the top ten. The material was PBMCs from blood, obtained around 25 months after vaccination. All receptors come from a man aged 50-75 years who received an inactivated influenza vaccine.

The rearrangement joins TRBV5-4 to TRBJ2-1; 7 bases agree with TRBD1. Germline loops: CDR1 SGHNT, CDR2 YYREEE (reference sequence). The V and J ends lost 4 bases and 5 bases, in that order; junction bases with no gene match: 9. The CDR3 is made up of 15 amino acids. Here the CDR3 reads CASSRGQPKNNEQFF. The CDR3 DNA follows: TGTGCCAGCAGCCGGGGACAGCCAAAGAACAATGAGCAGTTCTTC.

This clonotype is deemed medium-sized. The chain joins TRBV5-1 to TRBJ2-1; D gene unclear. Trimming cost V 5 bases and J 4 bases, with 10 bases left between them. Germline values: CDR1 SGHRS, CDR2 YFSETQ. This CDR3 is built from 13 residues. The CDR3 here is CASSFAQYNEQFF. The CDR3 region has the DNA TGCGCCAGCAGTTTCGCCCAATACAATGAGCAGTTCTTC.

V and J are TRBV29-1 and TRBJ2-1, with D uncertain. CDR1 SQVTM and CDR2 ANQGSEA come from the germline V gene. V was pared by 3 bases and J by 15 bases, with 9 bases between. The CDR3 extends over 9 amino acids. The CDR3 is CSVEAVGFF. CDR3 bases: TGCAGCGTTGAGGCAGTTGGGTTCTTC.

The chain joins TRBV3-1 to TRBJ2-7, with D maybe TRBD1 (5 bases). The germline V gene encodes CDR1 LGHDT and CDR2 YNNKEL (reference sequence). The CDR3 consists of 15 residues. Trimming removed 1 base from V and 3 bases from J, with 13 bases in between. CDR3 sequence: CASSQGPRQYYEQYF. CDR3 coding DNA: TGTGCCAGCAGCCAAGGTCCCCGACAGTACTACGAGCAGTACTTC.

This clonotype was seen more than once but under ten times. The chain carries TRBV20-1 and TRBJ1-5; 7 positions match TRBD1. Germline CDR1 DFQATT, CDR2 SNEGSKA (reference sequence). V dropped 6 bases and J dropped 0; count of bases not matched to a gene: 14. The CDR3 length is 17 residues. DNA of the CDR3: TGCAGTGCCCACAGGGGATTTGCCTCTTATAGCAATCAGCCCCAGCATTTT. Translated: CSAHRGFASYSNQPQHF.

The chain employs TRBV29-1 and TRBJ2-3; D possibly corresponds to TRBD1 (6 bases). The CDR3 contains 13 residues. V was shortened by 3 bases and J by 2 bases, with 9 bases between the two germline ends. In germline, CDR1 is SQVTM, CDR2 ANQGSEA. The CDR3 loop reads CSVDGQNTDTQYF. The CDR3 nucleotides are TGCAGCGTTGACGGACAGAACACAGATACGCAGTATTTT.

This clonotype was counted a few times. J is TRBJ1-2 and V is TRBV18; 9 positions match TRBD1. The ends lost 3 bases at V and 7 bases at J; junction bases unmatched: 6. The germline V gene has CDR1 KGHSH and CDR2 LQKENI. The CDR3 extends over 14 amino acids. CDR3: CASSPTGGLGGYTF. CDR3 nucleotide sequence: TGTGCCAGCTCACCTACAGGGGGCCTCGGTGGCTACACCTTC.

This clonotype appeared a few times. The CDR3 loop reads CSARPPAGGRETQYF. The CDR3 DNA follows: TGCAGTGCTAGGCCCCCAGCGGGAGGGCGGGAGACCCAGTACTTC. The chain links TRBV20-1 to TRBJ2-5, with 10 positions matching TRBD2. The CDR3 is 15 amino acids. The V gene's germline CDR1 is DFQATT and CDR2 SNEGSKA (reference sequence). V was clipped by 3 bases and J by 5 bases; unmatched bases: 9.

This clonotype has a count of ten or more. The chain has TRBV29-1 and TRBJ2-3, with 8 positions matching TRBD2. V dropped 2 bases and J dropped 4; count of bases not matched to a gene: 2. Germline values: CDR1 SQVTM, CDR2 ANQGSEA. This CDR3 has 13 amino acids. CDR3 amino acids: CSVEKAGADTQYF. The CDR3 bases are TGCAGCGTTGAAAAAGCGGGAGCAGATACGCAGTATTTT.

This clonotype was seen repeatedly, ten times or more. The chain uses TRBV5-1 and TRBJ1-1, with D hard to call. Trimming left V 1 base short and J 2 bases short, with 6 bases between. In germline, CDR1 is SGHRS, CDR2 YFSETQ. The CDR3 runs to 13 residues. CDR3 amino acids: CASSLRLNTEAFF. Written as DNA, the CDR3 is TGCGCCAGCAGCTTGCGGCTAAACACTGAAGCTTTCTTT.

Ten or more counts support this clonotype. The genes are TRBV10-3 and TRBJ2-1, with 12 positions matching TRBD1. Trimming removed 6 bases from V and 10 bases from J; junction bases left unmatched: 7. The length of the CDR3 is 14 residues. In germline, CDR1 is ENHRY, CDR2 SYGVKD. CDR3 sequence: CAISPGQGAREQFF. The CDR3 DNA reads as TGTGCCATCAGCCCGGGACAGGGGGCGAGGGAGCAGTTCTTC.

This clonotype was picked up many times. CDR3 bases: TGTGCCAGCAGCGTAGGTAGCCTCAATGAGCAGTTCTTC. It yields the protein CASSVGSLNEQFF. The rearrangement joins TRBV9 to TRBJ2-1; D unresolved. The CDR3 sequence is 13 residues long. V lost 0 bases and J 6 bases, leaving 7 bases between the germline ends. Germline V lookup: CDR1 SGDLS, CDR2 YYNGEE.

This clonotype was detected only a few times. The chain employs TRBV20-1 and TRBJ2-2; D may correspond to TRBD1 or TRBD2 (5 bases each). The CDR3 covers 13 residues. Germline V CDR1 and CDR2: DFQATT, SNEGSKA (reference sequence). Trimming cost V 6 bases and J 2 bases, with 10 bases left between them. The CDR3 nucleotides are TGCAGTGCGGCGAGGGGAAACACCGGGGAGCTGTTTTTT. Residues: CSAARGNTGELFF.

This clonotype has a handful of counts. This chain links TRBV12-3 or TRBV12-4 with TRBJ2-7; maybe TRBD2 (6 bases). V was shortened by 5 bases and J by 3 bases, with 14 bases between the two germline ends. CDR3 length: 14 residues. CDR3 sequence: CASSRELRGYEQYF. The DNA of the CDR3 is TGTGCCAGCAGTAGGGAGCTGCGGGGCTACGAGCAGTACTTC.

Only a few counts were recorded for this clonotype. The CDR3 loop is CASSLSLETQYF. CDR3 nucleotides: TGCGCCAGCAGCCTTTCGCTTGAGACCCAGTACTTC. This sequence joins TRBV5-1 and TRBJ2-5, with D hard to call. V was trimmed by 4 bases and J by 5 bases, leaving 9 bases between them. CDR1 SGHRS and CDR2 YFSETQ come from the germline V gene. This CDR3 region has 12 residues.

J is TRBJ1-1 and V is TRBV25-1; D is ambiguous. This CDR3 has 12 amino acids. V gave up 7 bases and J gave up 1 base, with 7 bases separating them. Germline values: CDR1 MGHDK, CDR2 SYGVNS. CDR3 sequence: CASKAGNTEAFF. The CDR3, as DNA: TGTGCCAGCAAAGCAGGGAACACTGAAGCTTTCTTT. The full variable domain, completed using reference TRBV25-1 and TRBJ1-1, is EADIYQTPRYLVIGTGKKITLECSQTMGHDKMYWYQQDPGMELHLIHYSYGVNSTEKGDLSSESTVSRIRTEHFPLTLESARPSHTSQYLCASKAGNTEAFFGQGTRLTVV.